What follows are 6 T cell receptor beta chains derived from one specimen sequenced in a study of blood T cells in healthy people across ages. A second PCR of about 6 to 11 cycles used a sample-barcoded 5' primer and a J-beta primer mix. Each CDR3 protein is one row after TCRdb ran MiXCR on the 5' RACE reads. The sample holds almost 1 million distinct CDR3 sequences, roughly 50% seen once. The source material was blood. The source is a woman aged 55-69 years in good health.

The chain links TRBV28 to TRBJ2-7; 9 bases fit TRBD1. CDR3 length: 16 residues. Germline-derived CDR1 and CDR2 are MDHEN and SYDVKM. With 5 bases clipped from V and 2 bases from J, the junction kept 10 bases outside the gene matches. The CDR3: CASSPIIGTGTYEQYF. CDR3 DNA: TGTGCCAGCAGTCCGATAATCGGGACAGGGACCTACGAGCAGTACTTC. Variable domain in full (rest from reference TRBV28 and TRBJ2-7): DVKVTQSSRYLVKRTGEKVFLECVQDMDHENMFWYRQDPGLGLRLIYFSYDVKMKEKGDIPEGYSVSREKKERFSLILESASTNQTSMYLCASSPIIGTGTYEQYFGPGTRLTVT.

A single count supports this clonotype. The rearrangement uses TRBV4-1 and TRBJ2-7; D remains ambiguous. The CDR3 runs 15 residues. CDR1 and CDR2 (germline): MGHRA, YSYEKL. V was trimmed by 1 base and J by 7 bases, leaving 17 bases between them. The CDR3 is CASSQVMVAGGEQYF. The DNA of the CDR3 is TGCGCCAGCAGCCAAGTCATGGTAGCCGGTGGTGAGCAGTACTTC.

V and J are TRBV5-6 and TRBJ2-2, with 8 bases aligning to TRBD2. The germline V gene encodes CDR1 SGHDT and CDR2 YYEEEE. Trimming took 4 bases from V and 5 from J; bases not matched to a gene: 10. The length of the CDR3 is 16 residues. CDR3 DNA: TGTGCCAGCAGCCATCGGTTAGCGGGGTGGACCGGGGAGCTGTTTTTT. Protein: CASSHRLAGWTGELFF.

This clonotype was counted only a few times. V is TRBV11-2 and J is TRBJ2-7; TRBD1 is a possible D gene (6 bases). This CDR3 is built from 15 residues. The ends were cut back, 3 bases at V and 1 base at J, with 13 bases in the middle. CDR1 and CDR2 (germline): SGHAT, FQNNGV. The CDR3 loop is CASSFTQGLSYEQYF. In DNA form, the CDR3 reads TGTGCCAGCAGCTTTACACAGGGCCTTTCCTACGAGCAGTACTTC.

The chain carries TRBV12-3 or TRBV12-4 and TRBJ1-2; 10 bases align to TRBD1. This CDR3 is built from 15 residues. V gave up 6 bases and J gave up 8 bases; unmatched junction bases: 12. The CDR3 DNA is TGTGCCAGCAGCCGGGGCGGACAGGGGGTGAAGGGCTACACCTTC. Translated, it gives CASSRGGQGVKGYTF.

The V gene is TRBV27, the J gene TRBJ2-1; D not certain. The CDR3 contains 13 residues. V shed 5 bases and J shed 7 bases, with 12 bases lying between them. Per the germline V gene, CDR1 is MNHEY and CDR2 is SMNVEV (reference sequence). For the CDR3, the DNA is TGTGCCAGCAGTGACCACATGGGGAATGAGCAGTTCTTC. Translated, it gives CASSDHMGNEQFF.